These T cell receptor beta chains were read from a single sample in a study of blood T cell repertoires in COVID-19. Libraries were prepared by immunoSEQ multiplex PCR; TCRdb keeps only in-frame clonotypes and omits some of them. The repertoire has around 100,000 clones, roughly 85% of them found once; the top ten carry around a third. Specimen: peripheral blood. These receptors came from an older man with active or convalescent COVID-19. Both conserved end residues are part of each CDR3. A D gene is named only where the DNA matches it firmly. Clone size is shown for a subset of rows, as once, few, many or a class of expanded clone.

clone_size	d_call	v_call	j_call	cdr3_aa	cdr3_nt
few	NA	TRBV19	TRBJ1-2	CASSIQLGALYGYTF	TGTGCCAGTAGTATCCAACTGGGAGCCTTATATGGCTACACCTTC
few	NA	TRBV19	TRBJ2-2	CASRNFAGQGKTGELFF	TGTGCCAGTAGGAATTTCGCTGGCCAGGGGAAAACCGGGGAGCTGTTTTTT
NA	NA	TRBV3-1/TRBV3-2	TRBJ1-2	CASSPGTPRNTYYGYTF	TGTGCCAGCAGCCCGGGGACACCCAGAAACACCTACTATGGCTACACCTTC
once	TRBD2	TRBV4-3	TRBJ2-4	CASSQDFVLAGTLAKNIQYF	TGCGCCAGCAGCCAAGACTTTGTGCTAGCGGGGACTCTAGCCAAAAACATTCAGTACTTC
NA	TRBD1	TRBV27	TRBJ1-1	CASSFMTGATHTEAFF	TGTGCCAGCAGTTTTATGACAGGGGCTACCCACACTGAAGCTTTCTTT
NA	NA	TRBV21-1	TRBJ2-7	CASSCGAGGGSEQYF	TGTGCCAGCAGTTGCGGGGCGGGAGGAGGTTCAGAGCAGTACTTC
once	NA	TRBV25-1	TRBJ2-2	CASSSPGSRELFF	TGTGCCAGCAGTTCTCCGGGATCCAGGGAGCTGTTTTTT
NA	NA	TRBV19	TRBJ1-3	CASTGRDIRNTIYF	TGTGCCAGTACCGGCCGGGACATCAGAAACACCATATATTTT
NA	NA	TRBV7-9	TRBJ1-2	CASSPVEANYGYTF	TGTGCCAGCAGCCCCGTAGAGGCGAACTATGGCTACACCTTC
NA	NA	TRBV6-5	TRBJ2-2	CASSYQRSTGELFF	TGTGCCAGCAGTTACCAGCGAAGCACCGGGGAGCTGTTTTTT
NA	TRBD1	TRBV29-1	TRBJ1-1	CSVDRDRYTEAFF	TGCAGCGTTGACCGGGACAGATACACTGAAGCTTTCTTT
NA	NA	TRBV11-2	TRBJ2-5	CASTPPGFQETQYF	TGTGCCAGCACCCCCCCGGGGTTCCAAGAGACCCAGTACTTC
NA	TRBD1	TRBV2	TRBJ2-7	CASRRDRDRATYEQYF	TGTGCCAGCAGGCGGGACCGGGACAGGGCCACCTACGAGCAGTACTTC
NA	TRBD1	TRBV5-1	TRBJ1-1	CASSSLLTGENTEAFF	TGCGCCAGCAGCTCTCTACTGACAGGGGAGAACACTGAAGCTTTCTTT
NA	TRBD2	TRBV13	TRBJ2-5	CASSTRLAGETQYF	TGTGCCAGCAGCACCCGACTAGCAGGAGAGACCCAGTACTTC
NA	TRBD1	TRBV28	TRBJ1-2	CASRVPGQGRGYTF	TGTGCCAGCCGAGTGCCGGGACAGGGACGAGGCTACACCTTC
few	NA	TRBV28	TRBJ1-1	CASSRDRNTEAFF	TGTGCCAGCAGCCGGGATCGGAACACTGAAGCTTTCTTT
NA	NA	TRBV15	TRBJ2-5	CATSRGGETQYF	TGTGCCACCAGCAGGGGGGGAGAGACCCAGTACTTC
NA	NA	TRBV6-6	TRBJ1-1	CASSYPLTEAFF	TGTGCCAGCAGTTACCCTCTCACTGAAGCTTTCTTT
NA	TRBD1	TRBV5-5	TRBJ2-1	CASSPAGTDYNEQFF	TGTGCCAGCAGCCCTGCCGGGACAGACTACAATGAGCAGTTCTTC
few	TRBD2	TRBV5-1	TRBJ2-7	CASSLRPPGTSGRRVPYEQYF	TGCGCCAGCAGCTTGAGACCCCCGGGGACTAGCGGCCGGAGGGTTCCCTACGAGCAGTACTTC
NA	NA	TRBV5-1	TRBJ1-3	CASSPAGVKDTIYF	TGCGCCAGCAGCCCGGCAGGGGTGAAGGACACCATATATTTT
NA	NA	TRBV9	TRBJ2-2	CASSASTGELFF	TGTGCCAGCAGTGCTAGCACCGGGGAGCTGTTTTTT
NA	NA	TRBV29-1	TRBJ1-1	CSVHRETEAFF	TGCAGCGTACACAGGGAGACTGAAGCTTTCTTT
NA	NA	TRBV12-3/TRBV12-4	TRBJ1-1	CASSFQNTEAFF	TGTGCCAGCAGTTTTCAGAACACTGAAGCTTTCTTT
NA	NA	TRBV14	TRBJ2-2	CASSQVPAENTGELFF	TGTGCCAGCAGCCAAGTTCCAGCGGAGAACACCGGGGAGCTGTTTTTT
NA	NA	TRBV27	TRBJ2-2	CASSFRRVSTDTGELFF	TGTGCCAGCAGTTTTCGGAGGGTATCTACGGACACCGGGGAGCTGTTTTTT
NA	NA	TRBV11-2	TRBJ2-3	CASSLEASTDTQYF	TGTGCCAGCAGCTTAGAAGCCAGCACAGATACGCAGTATTTT